The sequence of this TCR beta chain was determined in a study of blood T cells in healthy people across ages. Study conclusions and caveats: More naive CD4+ cells and higher diversity marked long-lived donors relative to aged donors.

Every donor gave roughly 9.6 milliliters of peripheral blood. Each sample yielded at least 6 micrograms of PBMC total RNA. This CDR3 region has 14 residues. Per germline, CDR1 SGHTA and CDR2 FQGNSA. Trimming shortened V by 4 bases and J by 7 bases, and 14 bases separated the two germline ends. Comment on this clonotype: Its antigen is not identified.

With a J-beta primer mix and a sample-barcoded 5' primer, a second PCR ran 7 to 11 cycles. With 12 random nucleotides, a template-switch adaptor tagged each individual cDNA molecule. TCRdb independently ran MiXCR on the 5' RACE reads; one entry per CDR3 protein. The table has about a million distinct CDR3 sequences, roughly two fifths seen once. The sample was blood. The chain recombines TRBV7-2 with TRBJ1-5; no reliable D call. This clonotype was sampled from a man aged 18 to 29 in good health. As DNA, the CDR3 is TGTGCCAGCAGCTCAGACTCTGCCCAGCAGCCCCAGCATTTT. Protein product: CASSSDSAQQPQHF.